The clone carrying this T cell receptor beta chain is a singleton in its sample. Germline CDR1 reads LGHNA; CDR2 reads YNFKEQ. The ends lost 4 bases at V and 4 bases at J; junction bases unmatched: 6. The CDR3 consists of 15 residues. The source of the sample is a study of blood T cell repertoires in COVID-19. At the level of the study: From the United States, Italy and Spain came samples of acute and convalescent COVID-19.

The study counted Cohort 3 donors as recovered given two negative PCRs, clearance, or symptom resolution. TCRdb's copy holds only in-frame clones and misses some; the assay was immunoSEQ multiplex PCR. There are 210,000 or so clones in the sample; under 85% occur only once, and around 2% lies in the top ten. The gene calls are TRBV4-2 and TRBJ2-2; 7 bases map to TRBD2. Sequenced input: PBMCs or T cells enriched from blood (not recorded which). The origin of this receptor is a man in his fifties or sixties who had recovered from COVID-19. The DNA of the CDR3 is TGTGCCAGCAGCCGGCGGGGGACGGGCACCGGGGAGCTGTTTTTT. Its translation: CASSRRGTGTGELFF.